The 9 T cell receptor beta chains reported below all come from one sample, sequenced in a study of human thymus T cells. Some clones are missing from TCRdb's copy, which holds only in-frame ones; the method was immunoSEQ multiplex PCR. The table includes about 43,000 clones, 85% to 95% detected once. What was sequenced was blood. These receptors were collected from a girl in the first two years of life with a congenital heart defect but otherwise immunologically healthy.

The V and J genes are TRBV7-9 and TRBJ2-7, with D possibly being TRBD2 (5 bases). Germline CDR1 and CDR2: SEHNR and FQNEAQ (reference sequence). The germline V and J ends were trimmed by 5 bases and 0 bases, with 11 bases remaining between them. The CDR3 loop spans 14 amino acids. CDR3 sequence (DNA): TGTGCCAGCAGCGAATTAGCGTCCTCCTACGAGCAGTACTTC. The encoded protein is CASSELASSYEQYF.

The chain is built from TRBV7-8 and TRBJ2-1; D perhaps matches TRBD2 (5 bases). Germline CDR1 and CDR2: SGHVS and FQNEAQ. The CDR3 is 14 residues long. V shed 5 bases and J shed 10 bases, with 18 bases lying between them. In nucleotides, the CDR3 is TGTGCCAGCAGCCCAAGCCCGGGAATGGGGGAGCAGTTCTTC. Amino acid sequence: CASSPSPGMGEQFF.

The chain recombines TRBV10-3 with TRBJ1-5, with D uncertain. This CDR3 contains 13 residues. V was pared by 0 bases and J by 1 base, with 1 base between. CDR1 and CDR2 from the germline V gene are ENHRY and SYGVKD. The CDR3 here is CAISESSNQPQHF. The CDR3 DNA reads TGTGCCATCAGTGAGTCCAGCAATCAGCCCCAGCATTTT.

The V gene is TRBV6-5, the J gene TRBJ2-7, with D tentatively TRBD1 (5 bases). Trimming left V 0 bases short and J 5 bases short, with 11 bases between. CDR1 MNHEY and CDR2 SVGAGI come from the germline V gene. There are 14 residues in the CDR3. The CDR3 nucleotides read TGTGCCAGCAGTTACTCGGTAGGGGTCGACGAGCAGTACTTC. Protein sequence: CASSYSVGVDEQYF.

The chain couples TRBV5-4 to TRBJ2-3; TRBD2 aligns across 16 bases. CDR1 is SGHNT and CDR2 is YYREEE in the germline V gene (reference sequence). Trimming at V came to 3 bases and at J to 10 bases, leaving 5 bases not matched to a gene. This CDR3 has 15 amino acids. The CDR3 sequence is CASSSGLAGGLAQYF. In DNA form, the CDR3 reads TGTGCCAGCAGCTCGGGACTAGCGGGAGGGCTGGCGCAGTATTTT.

The chain has TRBV9 and TRBJ2-5; D ambiguous. V lost 4 bases to trimming and J lost 8 bases, with 15 bases between them. Germline V gene lookup returns CDR1 SGDLS and CDR2 YYNGEE. The CDR3 is 13 residues long. The CDR3 DNA is TGTGCCAGCAGCACTGAAGGGTGGGAAACCCAGTACTTC. Translation: CASSTEGWETQYF.

This rearrangement joins TRBV19 to TRBJ2-3; 10 positions match TRBD2. Germline V CDR1 and CDR2: LNHDA, SQIVND (reference sequence). The CDR3 runs 21 residues. Trimming cost V 3 bases and J 0 bases; bases outside gene matches: 18. In DNA form, the CDR3 reads TGTGCCAGTAGTATCACCAGTATAGGTCCGGGACTAGCGACTAGCACAGATACGCAGTATTTT. As protein: CASSITSIGPGLATSTDTQYF.

This clone was seen once. The chain has TRBV6-5 and TRBJ2-3; D may be TRBD1 (6 bases). Deletions cut 4 bases from V and 2 bases from J, with 16 bases between. This CDR3 region has 16 residues. Germline V gene sequence: CDR1 MNHEY, CDR2 SVGAGI. CDR3 nucleotides: TGTGCCAGCAGTTCCCGACCACAGGGATCCACAGATACGCAGTATTTT. Protein product: CASSSRPQGSTDTQYF.

V usage is TRBV13 and J usage is TRBJ1-2; D call uncertain. Trimming stripped 5 bases from V and 4 bases from J, with 14 bases between. This CDR3 spans 14 amino acids. CDR1 is PRHDT and CDR2 is FYEKMQ in the germline V gene (reference sequence). The CDR3, as DNA: TGTGCCAGCAGCCCCAATAAGCGACTCTATGGCTACACCTTC. Translation gives CASSPNKRLYGYTF.